What follows are 26 T cell receptor beta chains derived from one specimen sequenced in a study of blood T cell repertoires in COVID-19. Libraries were prepared by immunoSEQ multiplex PCR; TCRdb keeps only in-frame clonotypes and omits some of them. The sample shows 200,000 to 250,000 clones, roughly 86% of them seen only once. Sample: peripheral blood. These receptors came from a woman in her 70s with active or convalescent COVID-19.

V usage is TRBV29-1 and J usage is TRBJ2-7; D not certain. The CDR3 extends over 13 amino acids. The germline gives CDR1 SQVTM, CDR2 ANQGSEA. V dropped 5 bases and J dropped 7 bases, with 18 bases sitting between them. The CDR3 region is CSVRRRENGEQYF. The CDR3 region has the DNA TGCAGCGTTAGGCGTAGAGAGAACGGGGAGCAGTACTTC.

This chain uses TRBV2 with TRBJ1-5, with D uncertain. Germline V CDR1 and CDR2: SNHLY, FYNNEI. V was cut by 8 bases and J by 0 bases, with 14 bases left in between. The CDR3 has 15 amino acids. CDR3 bases: TGTGCCAGCGCGGTCGACGCCTATAGCAATCAGCCCCAGCATTTT. Translating gives CASAVDAYSNQPQHF. Combining the CDR3 with reference TRBV2 and TRBJ1-5 gives the whole variable domain EPEVTQTPSHQVTQMGQEVILRCVPISNHLYFYWYRQILGQKVEFLVSFYNNEISEKSEIFDDQFSVERPDGSNFTLKIRSTKLEDSAMYFCASAVDAYSNQPQHFGDGTRLSIL.

This clone showed up just a few times. This chain uses TRBV6-2 or TRBV6-3 with TRBJ1-5; the D gene is possibly TRBD1 (5 bases). CDR3 size: 14 residues. V dropped 0 bases and J dropped 6 bases, with 9 bases sitting between them. CDR1 MNHEY and CDR2 SVGEGT come from the germline V gene. CDR3 sequence reads: CASSYSGGGQPQHF. In nucleotides, the CDR3 is TGTGCCAGCAGTTACTCCGGGGGGGGTCAGCCCCAGCATTTT.

A single count supports this clone. The J gene is TRBJ1-1, the V gene TRBV11-2; tentatively, D is TRBD1 (6 bases). The CDR3 spans 15 residues. The germline V gene encodes CDR1 SGHAT and CDR2 FQNNGV. Trimming took 5 bases from V and 2 from J, leaving 15 bases between them. DNA of the CDR3: TGTGCCAGCAGCGCAGGTACAGGGATTAACACTGAAGCTTTCTTT. It encodes CASSAGTGINTEAFF.

The chain couples TRBV27 to TRBJ2-7; 8 nucleotides match TRBD1. V trimming: 0 bases; J trimming: 1 base; junction bases outside the gene matches: 5. CDR1 and CDR2 (germline): MNHEY, SMNVEV (reference sequence). The CDR3 length is 16 residues. CDR3 sequence: CASSLSGTGPSYEQYF. CDR3 DNA sequence: TGTGCCAGCAGTTTATCCGGGACAGGTCCGTCCTACGAGCAGTACTTC.

The gene calls are TRBV3-1 (or the pseudogene TRBV3-2) and TRBJ2-3, with 8 bases matching TRBD2. The CDR3 is 16 residues long. Germline V gene lookup returns CDR1 LGHDT and CDR2 YNNKEL (reference sequence). V was clipped by 5 bases and J by 3 bases; unmatched bases: 10. CDR3 loop: CASSASSGGLTDTQYF. Written as DNA, the CDR3 is TGTGCCAGCAGCGCAAGCAGCGGGGGACTTACAGATACGCAGTATTTT.

The CDR3 spells CASSLVQGQKTQYF. The CDR3, as DNA: TGTGCCAGCAGCTTAGTTCAGGGACAAAAGACCCAGTACTTC. The V gene is TRBV7-9, the J gene TRBJ2-5; D is perhaps TRBD1 (6 bases). Per the germline V gene, CDR1 is SEHNR and CDR2 is FQNEAQ (reference sequence). This CDR3 spans 14 amino acids. V was clipped by 1 base and J by 6 bases, with 12 bases between them.

This chain uses TRBV15 with TRBJ1-1, with D possibly matching TRBD1 (6 bases). The germline gives CDR1 LNHNV, CDR2 YYDKDF (reference sequence). The length of the CDR3 is 13 residues. V lost 5 bases to trimming and J lost 1 base, with 8 bases between them. Here the CDR3 DNA reads TGTGCCACCAGCGAGGGACAGAACACTGAAGCTTTCTTT. Translated: CATSEGQNTEAFF.

This rearrangement joins TRBV9 to TRBJ1-2, with TRBD1 matching over 9 bases. Germline assignment: CDR1 SGDLS and CDR2 YYNGEE. Trimming cost V 2 bases and J 5 bases; bases outside gene matches: 7. The length of the CDR3 is 15 residues. This chain's CDR3 is CASSVGTGGSYGYTF. CDR3 DNA sequence: TGTGCCAGCAGCGTGGGAACAGGGGGCTCGTATGGCTACACCTTC.

Details on this clone: The sample holds other DNA sequences that translate to the same CDR3. The V call is TRBV24-1, the J call TRBJ2-7; 7 bases align to TRBD1. The trim removed 4 bases at V and 7 bases at J, leaving 6 bases unmatched. Germline V gene sequence: CDR1 KGHDR, CDR2 SFDVKD. The CDR3 loop spans 13 amino acids. The CDR3 region has the DNA TGTGCCACCAGTGAACCCCACAGGGGAGAGCAGTACTTC. It encodes CATSEPHRGEQYF.

The chain couples TRBV5-6 to TRBJ2-3, with a tentative D call TRBD1 (5 bases). The V and J ends lost 4 bases and 4 bases respectively, with 13 bases between them. CDR3 length: 14 residues. CDR1 and CDR2 from the germline V gene are SGHDT and YYEEEE. The CDR3 spells CASSQLTASDTQYF. DNA for the CDR3: TGTGCCAGCAGCCAACTGACAGCCTCAGATACGCAGTATTTT.

This chain joins TRBV2 and TRBJ1-6; D gene ambiguous. Germline-derived CDR1 and CDR2 are SNHLY and FYNNEI. The ends were cut back, 7 bases at V and 9 bases at J, with 22 bases in the middle. This CDR3 region has 16 residues. CDR3 protein: CASNPKEGRSGSPLHF. The CDR3 DNA sequence: TGTGCCAGCAATCCCAAGGAGGGAAGGTCAGGTTCACCCCTCCACTTT.

The rearrangement uses TRBV21-1 and TRBJ1-4. TRBV21-1 is listed as a pseudogene. The CDR3 is 17 residues long. Here the CDR3 reads CASSRREGPATNEKLFF. The CDR3, as DNA: TGTGCCAGCAGCAGAAGGGAGGGACCCGCAACTAATGAAAAACTGTTTTTT.

This clone was counted a few times. The chain is built from TRBV11-3 and TRBJ2-1; D remains unclear. The CDR3 sequence is 15 residues long. Looked up from germline, CDR1 is SGHNT and CDR2 is YENEEA. The ends were cut back, 3 bases at V and 5 bases at J, with 14 bases in the middle. This CDR3 reads CASSLRPDRDNEQFF. CDR3 nucleotide sequence: TGTGCCAGCAGCTTGAGGCCCGACCGTGACAATGAGCAGTTCTTC. Complete variable domain (other parts from reference TRBV11-3 and TRBJ2-1): EAGVVQSPRYKIIEKKQPVAFWCNPISGHNTLYWYLQNLGQGPELLIRYENEEAVDDSQLPKDRFSAERLKGVDSTLKIQPAELGDSAVYLCASSLRPDRDNEQFFGPGTRLTVL.

This clone was observed a few times. The V gene is TRBV6-2 or TRBV6-3, the J gene TRBJ1-2; D is ambiguous. The germline V gene encodes CDR1 MNHEY and CDR2 SVGEGT. The CDR3 has 15 residues. V gave up 3 bases and J gave up 7 bases, with 18 bases separating them. The CDR3 DNA sequence: TGTGCCAGCAGTTATGGAGGGTATCGGTTAAGTGGCTACACCTTC. Its translation is CASSYGGYRLSGYTF.

This CDR3 reads CASSLGQGVYEQYF. CDR3 nucleotides: TGTGCCAGCAGCCTAGGACAGGGGGTATACGAGCAGTACTTC. The gene calls are TRBV7-9 and TRBJ2-7; the match to TRBD1 covers 10 bases. Germline V gene data show CDR1 as SEHNR and CDR2 as FQNEAQ (reference sequence). CDR3 length: 14 amino acids. V shed 5 bases and J 4 bases; nucleotides not matched to a gene: 5.

The rearrangement joins TRBV5-6 to TRBJ2-7; 9 nucleotides agree with TRBD1. Germline trimming cut 6 bases from V and 5 bases from J; bases unmatched to any gene: 12. Looked up from germline, CDR1 is SGHDT and CDR2 is YYEEEE. The CDR3 covers 15 residues. CDR3 amino acids: CASTLSGTGIDEQYF. Here the CDR3 DNA reads TGTGCCAGCACCCTCTCTGGGACAGGGATCGACGAGCAGTACTTC. The whole variable domain, remainder taken from reference TRBV5-6 and TRBJ2-7, is DAGVTQSPTHLIKTRGQQVTLRCSPKSGHDTVSWYQQALGQGPQFIFQYYEEEERQRGNFPDRFSGHQFPNYSSELNVNALLLGDSALYLCASTLSGTGIDEQYFGPGTRLTVT.

V gene TRBV13 combines with J gene TRBJ2-2; D perhaps matches TRBD2 (6 bases). Germline CDR1 PRHDT, CDR2 FYEKMQ (reference sequence). The CDR3 runs 15 residues. V was trimmed by 7 bases and J by 5 bases, leaving 17 bases between them. The CDR3 nucleotides read TGTGCCAGCATCGGTGGGGGGACCGGGACCGGGGAGCTGTTTTTT. Protein sequence: CASIGGGTGTGELFF.

The rearrangement uses TRBV10-3 and TRBJ2-1; 9 bases agree with TRBD1. This CDR3 comprises 14 residues. In germline, CDR1 is ENHRY, CDR2 SYGVKD. The V gene end was trimmed by 8 bases and the J gene end by 5 bases; junction bases not matched to a gene: 7. The DNA for the CDR3 is TGTGCCATCGAGGGGGGACAGGGCGACAATGAGCAGTTCTTC. It yields the protein CAIEGGQGDNEQFF.

This chain uses TRBV10-2 with TRBJ1-1, with D tentatively TRBD1 (5 bases). V was trimmed by 0 bases and J by 5 bases, leaving 13 bases between them. Germline V CDR1 and CDR2: WSHSY, SAAADI. The CDR3 is 15 amino acids. The CDR3 DNA follows: TGCGCCAGCAGTGAGTCGAAAGGCAGGGATACTGAAGCTTTCTTT. Translating it yields CASSESKGRDTEAFF.

The gene calls are TRBV6-5 and TRBJ1-6, with 7 bases that match TRBD1. CDR1 MNHEY and CDR2 SVGAGI come from the germline V gene. V was pared by 6 bases and J by 13 bases, with 12 bases of the junction left unmatched. The CDR3 has 14 amino acids. CDR3: CASRPRQGGPPLHF. In DNA form, the CDR3 reads TGTGCCAGCAGACCCAGACAGGGAGGTCCGCCCCTCCACTTT.

This clone was recorded once. The chain couples TRBV6-5 to TRBJ1-1; the D gene is possibly TRBD1 (5 bases). In germline, CDR1 is MNHEY, CDR2 SVGAGI. The CDR3 has 13 residues. Trimming removed 2 bases at V and 9 bases at J, with 13 bases between. The CDR3 region has the DNA TGTGCCAGCAGTTACGGGGCAGGGCGCCAAGCTTTCTTT. This encodes CASSYGAGRQAFF.

The CDR3 DNA sequence: TGTGCCAGCAGTTACTTACCGCAGGGAGGGCCGTACTTC. Translation gives CASSYLPQGGPYF. V usage is TRBV6-5 and J usage is TRBJ2-7; TRBD2 agrees at 7 bases. The J segment lost 12 bases and the V segment lost 1 base, leaving 9 bases of the junction unmatched. The CDR3 runs 13 residues. In germline, CDR1 is MNHEY, CDR2 SVGAGI.

The chain carries TRBV7-9 and TRBJ1-2; TRBD1 agrees at 7 bases. This CDR3 comprises 17 residues. Per germline, CDR1 SEHNR and CDR2 FQNEAQ (reference sequence). After removal of 6 bases from V and 5 bases from J, the junction contained 18 bases not matched to a gene. This CDR3 reads CASSPGTEVGVTYGYTF. The CDR3 DNA sequence: TGTGCCAGCAGTCCCGGGACAGAAGTAGGGGTTACGTATGGCTACACCTTC.

J is TRBJ1-2 and V is TRBV5-1; no clear D gene. CDR1 and CDR2 (germline): SGHRS, YFSETQ. The CDR3 runs 15 residues. Trimming pared 4 bases from V and 4 bases from J, leaving 17 bases between. The CDR3 DNA reads as TGCGCCAGCAGCACCCGGAGCGGGGAAATCTATGGCTACACCTTC. Its translation: CASSTRSGEIYGYTF.

The chain uses TRBV21-1 and TRBJ2-2; the table's D call, TRBD2, has no DNA check behind it. TRBV21-1 counts as a pseudogene. The CDR3 sequence is 18 residues long. The DNA of the CDR3 is TGTGCCAGCAGCACAGGACTAGCGGGGGACCCTATACGAGGGGAGCTGTTTTTT. Its translation is CASSTGLAGDPIRGELFF.